This T cell receptor (beta chain) appears in the sequencing data of a study of blood T cell repertoires in COVID-19. As for the study in general: PBMCs, B-cell-depleted T cells, or T cells were the source of the cDNA or gDNA that made up the material.

The germline V and J ends were trimmed by 5 bases and 3 bases, with 11 bases remaining between them. This CDR3 region has 13 residues. Cohort allocation depended upon clinical history that participants reported. The assay was immunoSEQ multiplex PCR, and TCRdb's table has in-frame clones only and misses some. The sample has more than 300,000 clones, 86% seen once. This TCR came from a man aged 30 to 39 who had recovered from COVID-19. The chain couples TRBV12-3 or TRBV12-4 to TRBJ2-7, with a possible D match to TRBD1 (6 bases). The sequenced sample consisted of PBMCs or T cells enriched from blood (not recorded which). The CDR3 spells CASSQGQVYEQYF. The CDR3, as DNA: TGTGCCAGCAGTCAGGGACAAGTCTACGAGCAGTACTTC.